The clone carrying this T cell receptor (beta chain) appeared many times. Its matching antigen is unknown. The sample comes from a study of metastatic and nonmetastatic thyroid tumors. Across the whole study: Where malignant and benign thyroid patients were concerned, repertoires were compared across blood and tumor or nodule tissue. Whole-study findings and limits: A significant increase in TCR beta diversity was reportedly seen in malignant thyroid tumors relative to benign nodules, in blood and tumor.

CDR3 size: 16 residues. The V and J ends lost 0 bases and 6 bases respectively, with 15 bases between them. Germline lookup yields CDR1 MNHNS and CDR2 SASEGT. Original processing methods: A classifier for distant metastasis in papillary thyroid cancer was constructed using CDR3 differences observed across clinicopathological groups. TCRdb reprocessed the PCR reads using MiXCR. The authors' filters were not applied to this entry. The sample carries 7,800 or so clones, under 20% recorded once. Nobody among the patients had been given any treatment before thyroid surgery. This TCR derives from a female donor with papillary thyroid cancer or a benign thyroid nodule (not recorded which). Some clones in this sample may be carry-over from other donors' samples. The J gene is TRBJ2-4, the V gene TRBV6-1; no reliable D call. The sequenced sample consisted of adjacent normal tissue. CDR3 DNA: TGTGCCAGCAGTGAAGCGCGAACCACCCGAGGAAACATTCAGTACTTC. This gives the protein CASSEARTTRGNIQYF.